These 24 T cell receptor beta chains were sequenced from one sample in a study of low-dose radiotherapy and immunotherapy resistance in tumors. Primers targeting TRAV and TRBV primed first-strand cDNA, covering alpha and beta chains. The authors amplified TCRs for 20 to 25 PCR cycles with a constant-region primer and a V-primer adapter. Using its own MiXCR run on the reads, TCRdb lists one record per CDR3 protein. The sample yields roughly 15,000 distinct CDR3 sequences, 70% to 80% seen once. These receptors were collected from a human donor with advanced metastatic prostate, ovarian, gallbladder or colorectal cancer (not recorded which). This table probably holds off-target reads from a library built for another chain.

Written as DNA, the CDR3 is TGTGCCAGCAGCTTCCAGCCGGCGAAGACCCAGTACTTC. Encoded protein: CASSFQPAKTQYF. This chain uses TRBV5-5 with TRBJ2-5; the D is unclear. This CDR3 is 13 amino acids long. CDR1 and CDR2 from the germline V gene are SGHKS and YYEKEE (reference sequence). V was trimmed by 2 bases and J by 6 bases, leaving 11 bases between them. Combining the CDR3 with reference TRBV5-5 and TRBJ2-5 gives the whole variable domain DAGVTQSPTHLIKTRGQQVTLRCSPISGHKSVSWYQQVLGQGPQFIFQYYEKEERGRGNFPDRFSARQFPNYSSELNVNALLLGDSALYLCASSFQPAKTQYFGPGTRLLVL.

This rearrangement joins TRBV6-5 to TRBJ2-2, with D perhaps matching TRBD1 or TRBD2 (5 bases each). The CDR3 sequence is 16 residues long. Germline CDR1 and CDR2: MNHEY and SVGAGI. The germline V and J ends were trimmed by 0 bases and 9 bases, with 17 bases remaining between them. Here the CDR3 DNA reads TGTGCCAGCAGTTACTCCCCGGGACCCCTCAGGAGGGAGCTGTTTTTT. As protein: CASSYSPGPLRRELFF.

This clonotype was seen a handful of times. The chain couples TRBV6-6 to TRBJ2-2; 9 bases are a match to TRBD2. The CDR3 extends over 18 amino acids. Germline CDR1 MNHNY, CDR2 SVGAGI (reference sequence). Trimming removed 7 bases from V and 8 bases from J; junction bases left unmatched: 20. The CDR3 reads CASTNLYLAGARAGELFF. Here the CDR3 DNA reads TGTGCCAGCACCAACCTTTATTTAGCGGGGGCGCGCGCGGGGGAGCTGTTTTTT.

The chain links TRBV29-1 to TRBJ1-5; D not certain. V dropped 7 bases and J dropped 6 bases, with 19 bases sitting between them. CDR1 is SQVTM, CDR2 ANQGSEA, per germline. The CDR3 is made up of 14 amino acids. The CDR3 DNA reads TGCAGCGCAGCCGAAGGAGCGGCGGGTCAGCCCCAGCATTTT. It encodes CSAAEGAAGQPQHF.

This chain uses TRBV2 with TRBJ2-3, with 12 bases aligning to TRBD2. Germline-derived CDR1 and CDR2 are SNHLY and FYNNEI. The V gene end was trimmed by 8 bases and the J gene end by 2 bases; junction bases not matched to a gene: 8. The CDR3 is made up of 16 amino acids. In DNA, the CDR3 is TGTGCCAGCGGAAGACTAGCGGGGGCGAACACAGATACGCAGTATTTT. This codes for CASGRLAGANTDTQYF.

V gene TRBV18 combines with J gene TRBJ1-6, with 9 bases fitting TRBD1. V lost 9 bases and J lost 0; bases outside the gene matches: 9. The germline V gene encodes CDR1 KGHSH and CDR2 LQKENI. The CDR3 spans 17 residues. CDR3 in amino acids: CASATGGQSSYNSPLHF. In DNA form, the CDR3 reads TGTGCCAGTGCAACAGGGGGCCAAAGCTCCTATAATTCACCCCTCCACTTT.

The chain links TRBV6-1 to TRBJ1-1; D uncertain. Germline V lookup: CDR1 MNHNS, CDR2 SASEGT. This CDR3 region has 10 residues. Trimming took 4 bases from V and 7 from J, leaving 4 bases between them. The CDR3 sequence is CASSGYEAFF. CDR3 nucleotide sequence: TGTGCCAGCAGTGGGTATGAAGCTTTCTTT.

The chain couples TRBV5-6 to TRBJ1-1, with D possibly matching TRBD1 (6 bases). The V end was cut by 4 bases, the J end by 4 bases, with 14 bases between. This CDR3 is built from 14 residues. The germline CDR1 and CDR2 sequences are SGHDT and YYEEEE. CDR3: CASSPGHQSTEAFF. In nucleotides, the CDR3 is TGTGCCAGCAGCCCGGGACATCAGAGCACTGAAGCTTTCTTT.

The V gene is TRBV12-3 or TRBV12-4, the J gene TRBJ1-1; no firm D call. Trimming removed 6 bases at V and 1 base at J, with 9 bases between. The CDR3 consists of 13 residues. The CDR3: CASRKGANTEAFF. CDR3 nucleotide sequence: TGTGCCAGCAGGAAGGGAGCGAACACTGAAGCTTTCTTT.

The J gene is TRBJ2-1, the V gene TRBV11-2; D unclear. Germline values: CDR1 SGHAT, CDR2 FQNNGV. The V end was cut by 8 bases, the J end by 4 bases, with 9 bases between. The length of the CDR3 is 12 residues. CDR3 protein: CASSGPYNEQFF. The CDR3 nucleotides are TGTGCCAGCTCGGGTCCTTACAATGAGCAGTTCTTC.

The chain links TRBV7-2 to TRBJ2-2, with D unclear. The CDR3 loop spans 13 amino acids. Germline CDR1 reads SGHTA; CDR2 reads FQGNSA. V was trimmed by 5 bases and J by 5 bases, leaving 9 bases between them. CDR3 sequence reads: CASSNTRTGELFF. In nucleotides, the CDR3 is TGTGCCAGCAGCAACACAAGAACCGGGGAGCTGTTTTTT.

The chain couples TRBV4-1 to TRBJ2-3; 8 positions agree with TRBD2. V was pared by 3 bases and J by 4 bases, with 21 bases of the junction left unmatched. From germline, CDR1 is MGHRA and CDR2 YSYEKL. This CDR3 comprises 20 residues. The CDR3 sequence is CASSQESAGTRWISADTQYF. The CDR3 DNA is TGCGCCAGCAGCCAGGAGTCGGCCGGGACTAGGTGGATTTCGGCAGATACGCAGTATTTT.

This clonotype was found a few times. V gene TRBV18 combines with J gene TRBJ1-3; D is ambiguous. V was cut by 3 bases and J by 0 bases, with 6 bases left in between. Germline assignment: CDR1 KGHSH and CDR2 LQKENI. CDR3 length: 14 residues. CDR3 DNA: TGTGCCAGCTCACCGGGCAGCTCTGGAAACACCATATATTTT. Protein product: CASSPGSSGNTIYF.

The gene calls are TRBV24-1 and TRBJ1-5; the D is unclear. CDR1 KGHDR and CDR2 SFDVKD come from the germline V gene. Trimming pared 5 bases from V and 0 bases from J, leaving 7 bases between. The length of the CDR3 is 14 residues. This chain's CDR3 is CATSGPYSNQPQHF. CDR3 DNA sequence: TGTGCCACCAGTGGCCCATATAGCAATCAGCCCCAGCATTTT.

The chain is built from TRBV5-1 and TRBJ2-7, with 10 bases lining up with TRBD1. This CDR3 contains 15 residues. Germline V gives CDR1 SGHRS, CDR2 YFSETQ. Trimming took 1 base from V and 2 from J; bases not matched to a gene: 3. The CDR3 bases are TGCGCCAGCAGCTTGAGGGGACAGGGGCCCTACGAGCAGTACTTC. This sequence encodes CASSLRGQGPYEQYF. Based on the CDR3 plus reference TRBV5-1 and TRBJ2-7, the full variable domain is KAGVTQTPRYLIKTRGQQVTLSCSPISGHRSVSWYQQTPGQGLQFLFEYFSETQRNKGNFPGRFSGRQFSNSRSEMNVSTLELGDSALYLCASSLRGQGPYEQYFGPGTRLTVT.

The gene calls are TRBV5-1 and TRBJ1-1; D is uncertain. Germline V gene data show CDR1 as SGHRS and CDR2 as YFSETQ. V was pared by 4 bases and J by 1 base, with 14 bases between. This CDR3 has 15 residues. The CDR3 DNA reads as TGCGCCAGCAGCCCCCGCGAGGGTGGGAACACTGAAGCTTTCTTT. It translates to CASSPREGGNTEAFF. The full variable domain, in which reference TRBV5-1 and TRBJ1-1 provide the parts outside the CDR3, is KAGVTQTPRYLIKTRGQQVTLSCSPISGHRSVSWYQQTPGQGLQFLFEYFSETQRNKGNFPGRFSGRQFSNSRSEMNVSTLELGDSALYLCASSPREGGNTEAFFGQGTRLTVV.

This clonotype has a single count. One end of the junction is discordant with germline, which a read error may explain. The chain uses TRBV2 and TRBJ2-7; 10 bases fit TRBD1. Germline CDR1 reads SNHLY; CDR2 reads FYNNEI. This CDR3 spans 13 amino acids. The CDR3 nucleotides read TGTGCCAGCAGAGAAGGGGGACAGGGGAAGCAGTACTTC. It is translated as CASREGGQGKQYF.

The gene calls are TRBV12-3 or TRBV12-4 and TRBJ1-1, with D perhaps matching TRBD1 (5 bases). CDR3 length: 15 amino acids. V gave up 6 bases and J gave up 10 bases, with 24 bases separating them. DNA of the CDR3: TGTGCCAGCAGCCATGGGGCCTGGGTCCCTCTCAGAGCTTTCTTT. Encoded protein: CASSHGAWVPLRAFF.

The chain is built from TRBV19 and TRBJ2-5, with 9 bases that match TRBD1. The CDR3 is 15 amino acids. Germline V gene data show CDR1 as LNHDA and CDR2 as SQIVND (reference sequence). V lost 4 bases and J lost 7; bases outside the gene matches: 10. The DNA of the CDR3 is TGTGCCAGTAGTAGCGCCGGGACAGGGAGTGGGACCCAGTACTTC. Its protein product is CASSSAGTGSGTQYF.

The CDR3 protein is CASSQDPIGDSPLHF. CDR3 nucleotide sequence: TGTGCCAGCAGCCAAGATCCAATTGGGGATTCACCCCTCCACTTT. The gene calls are TRBV4-2 and TRBJ1-6; D unclear. Germline CDR1 is LGHNA and CDR2 is YNFKEQ. This CDR3 spans 15 amino acids. Between the trimmed V and J ends, which lost 0 bases and 8 bases, there was a span of 11 bases.

V gene TRBV3-1 combines with J gene TRBJ1-2; 7 nucleotides align to TRBD1. The CDR3 is 13 amino acids. Germline V gene data show CDR1 as LGHDT and CDR2 as YNNKEL (reference sequence). V shed 4 bases, J shed 4 bases, and the junction held 3 bases outside the gene matches. The CDR3 loop reads CASSPGQSYGYTF. The CDR3 DNA follows: TGTGCCAGCAGCCCGGGACAGTCCTATGGCTACACCTTC.

The chain recombines TRBV5-1 with TRBJ1-2; 8 positions agree with TRBD1. Germline CDR1 and CDR2: SGHRS and YFSETQ. Losses at the gene ends were 5 bases for V and 8 bases for J; bases not matched to a gene: 11. The CDR3 loop spans 14 amino acids. In nucleotides, the CDR3 is TGCGCCAGCAGTTTTGGACAGGGTGAAAGGGGCTACACCTTC. Protein: CASSFGQGERGYTF. The full variable domain, rest sourced from reference TRBV5-1 and TRBJ1-2, is KAGVTQTPRYLIKTRGQQVTLSCSPISGHRSVSWYQQTPGQGLQFLFEYFSETQRNKGNFPGRFSGRQFSNSRSEMNVSTLELGDSALYLCASSFGQGERGYTFGSGTRLTVV.

V gene TRBV11-2 combines with J gene TRBJ2-7; D is ambiguous. Germline loops: CDR1 SGHAT, CDR2 FQNNGV. The CDR3 spans 14 residues. Between the trimmed V and J ends, which lost 5 bases and 3 bases, there was a span of 14 bases. The DNA for the CDR3 is TGTGCCAGCAGCCCCCCGGAAGGCTTCTACGAGCAGTACTTC. It translates to CASSPPEGFYEQYF.

This clonotype was recorded only once. V is TRBV18 and J is TRBJ2-2; D not certain. Trimming cost V 2 bases and J 4 bases, with 5 bases left between them. From germline, CDR1 is KGHSH and CDR2 LQKENI. The CDR3 has 13 amino acids. This CDR3 reads CASSPVGTGELFF. The DNA of the CDR3 is TGTGCCAGCTCACCAGTCGGCACCGGGGAGCTGTTTTTT.